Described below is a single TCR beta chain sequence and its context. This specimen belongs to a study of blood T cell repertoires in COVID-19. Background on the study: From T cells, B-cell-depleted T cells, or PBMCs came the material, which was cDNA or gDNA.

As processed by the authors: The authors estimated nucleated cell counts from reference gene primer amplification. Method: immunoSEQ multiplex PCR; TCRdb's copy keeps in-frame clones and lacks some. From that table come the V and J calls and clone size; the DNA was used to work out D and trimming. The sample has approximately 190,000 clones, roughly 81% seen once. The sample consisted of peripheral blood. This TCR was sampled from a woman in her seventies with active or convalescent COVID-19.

The CDR3 region has the DNA TGCGCCAGCAGCTTGGTCAGGGGAAGTGCTAACTATGGCTACACCTTC. Protein sequence: CASSLVRGSANYGYTF. The J gene is TRBJ1-2, the V gene TRBV5-1, with a possible D match to TRBD1 (6 bases). Germline-derived CDR1 and CDR2 are SGHRS and YFSETQ. Trimming left V 0 bases short and J 0 bases short, with 12 bases between. This CDR3 contains 16 residues. Full variable domain (missing parts from reference TRBV5-1 and TRBJ1-2): KAGVTQTPRYLIKTRGQQVTLSCSPISGHRSVSWYQQTPGQGLQFLFEYFSETQRNKGNFPGRFSGRQFSNSRSEMNVSTLELGDSALYLCASSLVRGSANYGYTFGSGTRLTVV.